What follows are 12 T cell receptor beta chains derived from one specimen sequenced in a study of cytomegalovirus exposure and HLA in healthy donors. PCR was performed using 60 Vbeta and 13 Jbeta primers. Clones were sequenced by immunoSEQ multiplex PCR, and TCRdb holds only the in-frame ones, with some missing. The sample lists roughly 120,000 clones; approximately 80% were seen once. Sequenced: PBMCs. The receptor source for this set is a woman between 18 and 29 years old in good health and CMV-seropositive.

The chain employs TRBV5-4 and TRBJ1-1; a possible D gene is TRBD1 (6 bases). The CDR3 contains 14 residues. V was cut by 2 bases and J by 0 bases, with 8 bases left in between. Germline assignment: CDR1 SGHNT and CDR2 YYREEE (reference sequence). CDR3 coding DNA: TGTGCCAGCAGCTTAGGGGGTATGAACACTGAAGCTTTCTTT. As protein: CASSLGGMNTEAFF.

This clone was counted a single time. The CDR3 DNA sequence: TGTGCCAGTAGTGTCGGGACAGGCCTAGTCTCCAATGAGCAGTTCTTC. As protein: CASSVGTGLVSNEQFF. This chain uses TRBV19 with TRBJ2-1, with 8 bases aligning to TRBD1. With V trimmed by 5 bases and J by 6 bases, 12 bases remained unmatched. Germline CDR1 LNHDA, CDR2 SQIVND (reference sequence). The CDR3 extends over 16 amino acids. The full variable domain, its missing parts supplied by reference TRBV19 and TRBJ2-1, is DGGITQSPKYLFRKEGQNVTLSCEQNLNHDAMYWYRQDPGQGLRLIYYSQIVNDFQKGDIAEGYSVSREKKESFPLTVTSAQKNPTAFYLCASSVGTGLVSNEQFFGPGTRLTVL.

This rearrangement joins TRBV5-1 to TRBJ2-3, with no clear D. The V end lost 2 bases, the J end lost 4 bases, and 5 bases lay between the germline ends. Germline CDR1 is SGHRS and CDR2 is YFSETQ. The CDR3 length is 12 residues. The CDR3 region is CASSFPADTQYF. In DNA, the CDR3 is TGCGCCAGCAGCTTCCCGGCAGATACGCAGTATTTT. Using reference TRBV5-1 and TRBJ2-3 for the parts outside the CDR3, the full variable domain is KAGVTQTPRYLIKTRGQQVTLSCSPISGHRSVSWYQQTPGQGLQFLFEYFSETQRNKGNFPGRFSGRQFSNSRSEMNVSTLELGDSALYLCASSFPADTQYFGPGTRLTVL.

This chain connects TRBV27 to TRBJ1-2, with TRBD1 matching 10 bases. This CDR3 is 17 amino acids long. V shed 4 bases, J shed 7 bases, and the junction held 15 bases outside the gene matches. In germline, CDR1 is MNHEY, CDR2 SMNVEV (reference sequence). CDR3 bases: TGTGCCAGCAGTTCTGGGACAGGGGCTATTGGGGGAAGTGGCTACACCTTC. Amino acids: CASSSGTGAIGGSGYTF.

This chain joins TRBV5-1 and TRBJ1-1; TRBD1 aligns across 10 bases. Germline V CDR1 and CDR2: SGHRS, YFSETQ. CDR3 size: 16 residues. V lost 2 bases and J lost 1; bases outside the gene matches: 5. The CDR3 region has the DNA TGCGCCAGCAGCTTCGGGACAGGGGTTCGGAACACTGAAGCTTTCTTT. It is translated as CASSFGTGVRNTEAFF.

V gene TRBV11-2 combines with J gene TRBJ1-6; possible D gene TRBD1, 6 bases. The CDR3 is 15 residues long. CDR1 and CDR2 (germline): SGHAT, FQNNGV. The V end was cut by 6 bases, the J end by 9 bases, with 18 bases between. The CDR3 DNA reads as TGTGCCAGCAGTTTACTCACAGGGTCTTTTTCACCCCTCCACTTT. This codes for CASSLLTGSFSPLHF.

This chain joins TRBV2 and TRBJ1-4, with a tentative D call TRBD1 (5 bases). V lost 4 bases to trimming and J lost 6 bases, with 12 bases between them. CDR1 is SNHLY and CDR2 is FYNNEI in the germline V gene. CDR3 length: 14 amino acids. The CDR3 protein is CASSVQGRDEKLFF. CDR3 coding DNA: TGTGCCAGCAGTGTCCAGGGAAGGGATGAAAAACTGTTTTTT.

The chain couples TRBV7-9 to TRBJ1-6, with 11 nucleotides matching TRBD1. The CDR3 spans 16 residues. Unmatched junction bases numbered 7, after V lost 5 bases and J lost 7 bases. Germline values: CDR1 SEHNR, CDR2 FQNEAQ (reference sequence). DNA for the CDR3: TGTGCCAGCAGCGTGTCGGGGACAGGGGGAAATTCACCCCTCCACTTT. Its protein is CASSVSGTGGNSPLHF.

The V and J genes are TRBV5-6 and TRBJ2-3; D gene uncertain. Germline lookup yields CDR1 SGHDT and CDR2 YYEEEE. The CDR3 runs 12 residues. V dropped 6 bases and J dropped 4 bases, with 9 bases sitting between them. The CDR3 region has the DNA TGTGCCAGCACCAACGCGGCAGATACGCAGTATTTT. Encoded protein: CASTNAADTQYF.

V usage is TRBV7-9 and J usage is TRBJ1-1; the D gene is possibly TRBD1 (6 bases). Looked up from germline, CDR1 is SEHNR and CDR2 is FQNEAQ (reference sequence). The CDR3 consists of 16 residues. Trimming cost V 5 bases and J 1 base, with 17 bases left between them. The CDR3 spells CASSREGGGRNTEAFF. CDR3 nucleotides: TGTGCCAGCAGCCGCGAGGGGGGAGGGAGGAACACTGAAGCTTTCTTT.

V usage is TRBV30 and J usage is TRBJ2-1, with D tentatively TRBD1 (6 bases). The CDR3 is 14 residues long. Deletions cut 7 bases from V and 2 bases from J, with 15 bases between. Germline CDR1 reads GTSNPN; CDR2 reads SVGIG (reference sequence). Here the CDR3 DNA reads TGTGCCTCCAACAGGGAGTTTCCCTACAATGAGCAGTTCTTC. Protein: CASNREFPYNEQFF.

CDR3 in amino acids: CASGGENGELFF. In DNA, the CDR3 is TGTGCCAGCGGGGGGGAGAACGGGGAGCTGTTTTTT. The chain carries TRBV28 and TRBJ2-2; 7 bases are a match to TRBD2. This CDR3 has 12 residues. Losses at the gene ends were 8 bases for V and 7 bases for J; bases not matched to a gene: 4. Per the germline V gene, CDR1 is MDHEN and CDR2 is SYDVKM.